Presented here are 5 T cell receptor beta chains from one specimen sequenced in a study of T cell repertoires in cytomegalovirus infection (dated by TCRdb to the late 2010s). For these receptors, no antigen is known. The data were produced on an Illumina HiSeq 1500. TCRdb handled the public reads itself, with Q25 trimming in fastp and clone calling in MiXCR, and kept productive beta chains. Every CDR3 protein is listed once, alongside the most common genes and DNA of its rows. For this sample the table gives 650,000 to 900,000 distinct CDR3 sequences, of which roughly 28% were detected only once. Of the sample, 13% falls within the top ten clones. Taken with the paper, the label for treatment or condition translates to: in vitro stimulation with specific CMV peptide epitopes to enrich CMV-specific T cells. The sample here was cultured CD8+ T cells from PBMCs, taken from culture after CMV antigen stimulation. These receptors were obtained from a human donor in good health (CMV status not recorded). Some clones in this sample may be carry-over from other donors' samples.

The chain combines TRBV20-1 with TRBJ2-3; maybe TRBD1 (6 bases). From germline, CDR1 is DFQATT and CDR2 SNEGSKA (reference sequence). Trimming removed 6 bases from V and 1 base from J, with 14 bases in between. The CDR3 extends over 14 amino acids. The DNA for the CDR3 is TGCAGTGCCCCTCAGGGGAAGGGCACAGATACGCAGTATTTT. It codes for CSAPQGKGTDTQYF.

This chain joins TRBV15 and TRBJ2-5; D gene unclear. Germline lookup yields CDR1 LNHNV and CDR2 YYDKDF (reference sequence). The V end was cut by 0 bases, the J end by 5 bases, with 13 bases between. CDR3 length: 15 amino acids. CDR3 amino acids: CATSRDVGMIETQYF. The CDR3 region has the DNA TGTGCCACCAGCAGAGATGTGGGGATGATCGAGACCCAGTACTTC. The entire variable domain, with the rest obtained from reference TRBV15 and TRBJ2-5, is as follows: DAMVIQNPRYQVTQFGKPVTLSCSQTLNHNVMYWYQQKSSQAPKLLFHYYDKDFNNEADTPDNFQSRRPNTSFCFLDIRSPGLGDTAMYLCATSRDVGMIETQYFGPGTRLLVL.

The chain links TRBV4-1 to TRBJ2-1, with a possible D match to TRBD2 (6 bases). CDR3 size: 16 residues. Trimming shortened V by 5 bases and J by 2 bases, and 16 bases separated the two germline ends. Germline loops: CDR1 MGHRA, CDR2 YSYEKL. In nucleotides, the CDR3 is TGCGCCAGCAGCGCAGAATTTGGGGGGACCTACAATGAGCAGTTCTTC. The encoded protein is CASSAEFGGTYNEQFF.

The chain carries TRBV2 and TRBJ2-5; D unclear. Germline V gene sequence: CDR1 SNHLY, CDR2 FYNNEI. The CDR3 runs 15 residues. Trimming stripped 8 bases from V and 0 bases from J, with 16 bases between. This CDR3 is CASYTDPTYQETQYF. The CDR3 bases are TGTGCCAGCTACACGGATCCCACGTACCAAGAGACCCAGTACTTC.

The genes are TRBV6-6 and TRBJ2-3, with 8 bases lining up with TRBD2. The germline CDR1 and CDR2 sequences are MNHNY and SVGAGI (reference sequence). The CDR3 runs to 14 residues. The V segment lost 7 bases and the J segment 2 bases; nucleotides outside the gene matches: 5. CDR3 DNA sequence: TGTGCCAGCACACTAGCGGAGGACACAGATACGCAGTATTTT. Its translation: CASTLAEDTDTQYF.